This passage covers 18 T cell receptor beta chains from one sample sequenced in a study of T cell responses to AZD1222 COVID-19 vaccine. TCRdb keeps only in-frame clones here, not all; method: immunoSEQ multiplex PCR. The table lists roughly 96,000 clones, roughly 90% of them singletons. This specimen was peripheral blood, taken on day 0 of AZD1222 vaccination. These receptor sequences come from an adult in good health.

J is TRBJ2-7 and V is TRBV6-6; D not resolved. Germline CDR1 reads MNHNY; CDR2 reads SVGAGI (reference sequence). Deletions cut 6 bases from V and 4 bases from J, with 7 bases between. The CDR3 runs 11 residues. CDR3 bases: TGTGCCAGCAGCCCCCGGTACGAGCAGTACTTC. This codes for CASSPRYEQYF.

The V and J genes are TRBV19 and TRBJ2-1; 8 bases are shared with TRBD2. CDR1 is LNHDA and CDR2 is SQIVND in the germline V gene (reference sequence). With V trimmed by 6 bases and J by 1 base, 5 bases remained unmatched. This CDR3 contains 15 residues. DNA of the CDR3: TGTGCCAGTAGGTCTAGCGGGTGGTCCTACAATGAGCAGTTCTTC. It is translated as CASRSSGWSYNEQFF.

The genes are TRBV28 and TRBJ2-1; TRBD2 agrees at 13 bases. This CDR3 comprises 16 residues. V was pared by 2 bases and J by 7 bases, with 5 bases of the junction left unmatched. Germline CDR1 MDHEN, CDR2 SYDVKM. CDR3 sequence reads: CASSLRTSGRKNEQFF. For the CDR3, the DNA is TGTGCCAGCAGTTTAAGGACTAGCGGGAGAAAGAATGAGCAGTTCTTC.

This rearrangement joins TRBV4-3 to TRBJ2-5, with D maybe TRBD2 (5 bases). The ends were cut back, 0 bases at V and 1 base at J, with 9 bases in the middle. The CDR3 contains 15 residues. Germline CDR1 reads LGHNA; CDR2 reads YSLEER. CDR3 DNA: TGCGCCAGCAGCCAAGATTCAGCGGCCCAAGAGACCCAGTACTTC. This translates into CASSQDSAAQETQYF.

The chain carries TRBV7-2 and TRBJ2-1; D ambiguous. This CDR3 contains 16 residues. Trimming took off 2 bases at V and 7 bases at J, with 18 bases between the two ends. CDR1 and CDR2 from the germline V gene are SGHTA and FQGNSA. As DNA, the CDR3 is TGTGCCAGCAGCTTATCCTCAGTGGGTACACGAAATGAGCAGTTCTTC. Protein: CASSLSSVGTRNEQFF.

This clone has only one observation. The V call is TRBV6-5, the J call TRBJ2-7; 13 bases are a match to TRBD2. Germline trimming cut 2 bases from V and 9 bases from J; bases unmatched to any gene: 7. The CDR3 is made up of 15 amino acids. Germline V gene sequence: CDR1 MNHEY, CDR2 SVGAGI. In DNA, the CDR3 is TGTGCCAGCAGTTACCCTACTAGCGGGAGGGCCTGGCAGTACTTC. Protein product: CASSYPTSGRAWQYF.

This clone turned up a few times. The genes are TRBV24-1 and TRBJ2-1; the D is unclear. V shed 0 bases and J shed 6 bases, with 8 bases lying between them. The V gene's germline CDR1 is KGHDR and CDR2 SFDVKD. CDR3 length: 14 residues. In DNA, the CDR3 is TGTGCCACCAGTGATTTGCTGCAGTCCAATGAGCAGTTCTTC. It encodes CATSDLLQSNEQFF.

The rearrangement uses TRBV28 and TRBJ1-5; D remains unclear. This CDR3 comprises 14 residues. V lost 2 bases, J lost 11 bases, and 16 bases lay in between. Germline lookup yields CDR1 MDHEN and CDR2 SYDVKM. CDR3: CASSLRVPPQTQHF. CDR3 bases: TGTGCCAGCAGTTTAAGGGTTCCGCCCCAGACCCAGCATTTT.

The chain recombines TRBV30 with TRBJ2-1; no clear D gene. This CDR3 has 11 amino acids. V was clipped by 4 bases and J by 14 bases, with 15 bases between them. Germline V gene data show CDR1 as GTSNPN and CDR2 as SVGIG (reference sequence). CDR3 region: CAWTRLRSEFF. CDR3 DNA: TGTGCCTGGACCCGCCTCCGTTCGGAGTTCTTC.

The chain employs TRBV5-4 and TRBJ2-5; TRBD2 matches 9 bases. Trimming removed 10 bases from V and 1 base from J; junction bases left unmatched: 5. The CDR3 contains 13 residues. From germline, CDR1 is SGHNT and CDR2 YYREEE (reference sequence). CDR3 in DNA: TGTGCCGGTTCGCGGGAGGGCCAAGAGACCCAGTACTTC. Protein: CAGSREGQETQYF.

The CDR3 here is CASSLVQGVSGELFF. In DNA, the CDR3 is TGTGCCAGCAGCTTGGTCCAGGGGGTATCCGGGGAGCTGTTTTTT. The rearrangement uses TRBV5-4 and TRBJ2-2; 7 bases line up with TRBD1. The germline gives CDR1 SGHNT, CDR2 YYREEE (reference sequence). This CDR3 is 15 amino acids long. V lost 0 bases, J lost 6 bases, and 5 bases stayed unmatched.

The genes are TRBV28 and TRBJ2-7; tentative D call: TRBD2 (6 bases). CDR3 size: 13 residues. Trimming cost V 3 bases and J 2 bases, with 8 bases left between them. The germline gives CDR1 MDHEN, CDR2 SYDVKM. Here the CDR3 reads CASSFGGTYEQYF. In DNA, the CDR3 is TGTGCCAGCAGTTTCGGAGGGACCTACGAGCAGTACTTC. Based on the CDR3 plus reference TRBV28 and TRBJ2-7, the full variable domain is DVKVTQSSRYLVKRTGEKVFLECVQDMDHENMFWYRQDPGLGLRLIYFSYDVKMKEKGDIPEGYSVSREKKERFSLILESASTNQTSMYLCASSFGGTYEQYFGPGTRLTVT.

The gene calls are TRBV9 and TRBJ2-3, with D maybe TRBD2 (5 bases). Germline V lookup: CDR1 SGDLS, CDR2 YYNGEE. V was shortened by 3 bases and J by 5 bases, with 7 bases between the two germline ends. CDR3 length: 12 residues. DNA of the CDR3: TGTGCCAGCAGCGAAGCGGTAGATACGCAGTATTTT. Translation: CASSEAVDTQYF.

Notes on this clone: The junction does not match germline at one end; this may be a read error. This chain uses TRBV24-1 with TRBJ1-5; D is ambiguous. The CDR3 has 12 residues. Germline V CDR1 and CDR2: KGHDR, SFDVKD. CDR3 in amino acids: CATSDSDQPQHF. CDR3 in DNA: TGTGCCACCAGTGATAGCGATCAGCCCCAGCATTTT.

The V call is TRBV27, the J call TRBJ2-7; TRBD1 aligns across 7 bases. Trimming cost V 3 bases and J 2 bases; bases outside gene matches: 4. The CDR3 covers 14 residues. The V gene's germline CDR1 is MNHEY and CDR2 SMNVEV (reference sequence). The CDR3 nucleotides read TGTGCCAGCAGTTTCCGGGACAGCCCCTACGAGCAGTACTTC. The encoded protein is CASSFRDSPYEQYF.

The chain combines TRBV2 with TRBJ2-3; D is ambiguous. The V gene's germline CDR1 is SNHLY and CDR2 FYNNEI. V was shortened by 3 bases and J by 1 base, with 11 bases between the two germline ends. CDR3 length: 15 amino acids. The CDR3 DNA sequence: TGTGCCAGCAGTGATCGGGCTGACGGCACAGATACGCAGTATTTT. This sequence encodes CASSDRADGTDTQYF.

The chain employs TRBV28 and TRBJ2-3; the D is unclear. V was trimmed by 6 bases and J by 1 base, leaving 8 bases between them. Germline CDR1 is MDHEN and CDR2 is SYDVKM. This CDR3 spans 13 amino acids. CDR3 in DNA: TGTGCCAGCAGCATCAGGCGCACAGATACGCAGTATTTT. It translates to CASSIRRTDTQYF.

The rearrangement uses TRBV27 and TRBJ2-7; 8 nucleotides agree with TRBD2. CDR3 length equals 15 residues. Germline V gene data show CDR1 as MNHEY and CDR2 as SMNVEV (reference sequence). With V trimmed by 5 bases and J by 2 bases, 8 bases remained unmatched. CDR3 sequence reads: CASSPGAGETYEQYF. The CDR3 region has the DNA TGTGCCAGCAGTCCCGGAGCGGGAGAGACCTACGAGCAGTACTTC.